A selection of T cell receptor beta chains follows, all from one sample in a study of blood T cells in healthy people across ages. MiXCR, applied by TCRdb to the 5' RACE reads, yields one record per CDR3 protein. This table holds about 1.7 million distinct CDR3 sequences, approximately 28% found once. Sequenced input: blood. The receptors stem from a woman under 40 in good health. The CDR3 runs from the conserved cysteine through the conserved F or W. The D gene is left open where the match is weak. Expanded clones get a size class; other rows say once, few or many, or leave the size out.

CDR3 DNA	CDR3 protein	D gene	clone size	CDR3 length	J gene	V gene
TGCAGTGCTAGACCAGCGGCCTCCTACGAGCAGTACTTC	CSARPAASYEQYF	-	-	13	TRBJ2-7	TRBV20-1
TGTGCCAGCAGCGTAAACCCCGGGACAGCTAACTATGGCTACACCTTC	CASSVNPGTANYGYTF	TRBD1	-	16	TRBJ1-2	TRBV28
TGCGCCAGCAGCTACTACAGGGCTGGGGCCAACGTCCTGACTTTC	CASSYYRAGANVLTF	-	few	15	TRBJ2-6	TRBV4-1
TGCGCCATCAGCCCGGCCGACCCAAGGAGTGAGCAGTTCTTC	CAISPADPRSEQFF	-	many	14	TRBJ2-1	TRBV5-1
TGTGCCACCAGTGACTCTTCAGGTTGGAGGACAGATACGCAGTATTTT	CATSDSSGWRTDTQYF	-	few	16	TRBJ2-3	TRBV24-1
TGTGCCAGCAGCCAGCGGCAGCTGGTAGATACGCAGTATTTT	CASSQRQLVDTQYF	-	few	14	TRBJ2-3	TRBV9
TGTGCCAGCAGAGCGACAGGGCCCGGGGCCAACGTCCTGACTTTC	CASRATGPGANVLTF	TRBD1	many	15	TRBJ2-6	TRBV12-3/TRBV12-4
TGTGCCAGCAGCGTAGGACTAGCGGGGCTCTACAATGAGCAGTTCTTC	CASSVGLAGLYNEQFF	TRBD2	few	16	TRBJ2-1	TRBV9
TGTGCCAGCAGCGCACTAGCAGATGAGCAGTTCTTC	CASSALADEQFF	-	-	12	TRBJ2-1	TRBV7-2
TGTGCCAGCAGCTTGTTCTCTAGCGGCTTATACAATGAGCAGTTCTTC	CASSLFSSGLYNEQFF	TRBD2	few	16	TRBJ2-1	TRBV7-8
TGTGCCAGCAGCCCCAGAAGCGGGGGGCCTCGCGAGACCCAGTACTTC	CASSPRSGGPRETQYF	TRBD2	-	16	TRBJ2-5	TRBV3-1
TGTGCCAGCAGGAAGAGCGGGGGGTACAATGAGCAGTTCTTC	CASRKSGGYNEQFF	TRBD2	-	14	TRBJ2-1	TRBV2
TGTGCCAGTAGTATAGACAGCTTCTATGGCTACACCTTC	CASSIDSFYGYTF	-	-	13	TRBJ1-2	TRBV19
TGCAGCGTTGGTTTGCGGGGGTCATTCATGGGTAATGAGCAGTTCTTC	CSVGLRGSFMGNEQFF	TRBD2	few	16	TRBJ2-1	TRBV29-1
TGCGCCAGCAGCCAACCCCTATCGGCCCTCTCCTTCACAGATACGCAGTATTTT	CASSQPLSALSFTDTQYF	-	-	18	TRBJ2-3	TRBV4-1
TGCAGTGCTAGAGCCACCGGGGCAGGTGGGATAGAGACCCAGTACTTC	CSARATGAGGIETQYF	-	-	16	TRBJ2-5	TRBV20-1
TGTGCCAGCAGCTCTCCCGAGGGTCAAGAGACCCAGTACTTC	CASSSPEGQETQYF	-	many	14	TRBJ2-5	TRBV7-9
TGTGCCAGCACCACCCTTGGGTACAATGAGCAGTACTTC	CASTTLGYNEQYF	-	few	13	TRBJ2-7	TRBV13
TGTGCCAGCAGCCCAGCGGGCCTAGCGGGATACAATGAGCAGTACTTC	CASSPAGLAGYNEQYF	TRBD2	few	16	TRBJ2-5	TRBV7-8
TGCGCCAGCAGCCAAGCCCCAACCAGGGAAGGGGCTGCCTACGAGCAGTACTTC	CASSQAPTREGAAYEQYF	-	many	18	TRBJ2-7	TRBV4-1
TGCAGTGCAAGCGTGACAGGGCGAGGCGGTAGCAATCAGCCCCAGCATTTT	CSASVTGRGGSNQPQHF	TRBD1	-	17	TRBJ1-5	TRBV20-1
TGCAGCGTTGCTGAAACCACAGATACGCAGTATTTT	CSVAETTDTQYF	-	many	12	TRBJ2-3	TRBV29-1
TGTGCCAGCAGCCCTAGCGTCTTGAGGGGAGCAGAAGATACGCAGTATTTT	CASSPSVLRGAEDTQYF	-	-	17	TRBJ2-3	TRBV7-2
TGTGCCAGCAGTCCGCTAGCGGGGCGAAACTACGAGCAGTACTTC	CASSPLAGRNYEQYF	TRBD2	many	15	TRBJ2-7	TRBV12-3/TRBV12-4
TGTGCCAGCAGCATGACCGAGGGGGAGACCCAGTACTTC	CASSMTEGETQYF	-	few	13	TRBJ2-5	TRBV9
TGTGCCAGCAGCTTGGGGTTTAACTATGGCTACACCTTC	CASSLGFNYGYTF	-	many	13	TRBJ1-2	TRBV28
TGCGCCAGCAGCCATGGGGCACGAGGTGTGAAGACCCAGTACTTC	CASSHGARGVKTQYF	-	few	15	TRBJ2-5	TRBV4-1
TGTGCCAGCAGGGGAGGGTCCGGGACTGAGTCCTACGAGCAGTACTTC	CASRGGSGTESYEQYF	TRBD2	-	16	TRBJ2-7	TRBV28
TGTGCCAGCAGCCAGGGACTAGCGGGGCCTCCCTACGAGCAGTACTTC	CASSQGLAGPPYEQYF	TRBD2	-	16	TRBJ2-7	TRBV14
TGTGCCAGCAGCCAAGACGGGACTCGCACAGATACGCAGTATTTT	CASSQDGTRTDTQYF	-	-	15	TRBJ2-3	TRBV4-2
TGCAGTGCCATAGCGGTTTCGGATACGCAGTATTTT	CSAIAVSDTQYF	-	few	12	TRBJ2-3	TRBV20-1
TGTGCCAGCAGTCTCGGGACTAGCGGGAGCATAGTTGATACGCAGTATTTT	CASSLGTSGSIVDTQYF	TRBD2	-	17	TRBJ2-3	TRBV12-3/TRBV12-4
TGCGCCAGCAGCTCCGGGGGGGAGACGTACAATGAGCAGTTCTTC	CASSSGGETYNEQFF	TRBD2	few	15	TRBJ2-1	TRBV5-1
TGCAGTGCTATTAGGCCGCAGGGGGCCGGCTCCTACAATGAGCAGTTCTTC	CSAIRPQGAGSYNEQFF	TRBD1	few	17	TRBJ2-1	TRBV20-1
TGTGCCAGCAGCCGAGGGGGAACCCACAATGAGCAGTTCTTC	CASSRGGTHNEQFF	-	-	14	TRBJ2-1	TRBV3-1
TGCAGTGCTAAAGATATGGGCCCCTCCTACGAGCAGTACTTC	CSAKDMGPSYEQYF	-	-	14	TRBJ2-7	TRBV20-1
TGCGCCAGCAGCTTGGATTCGCGGGAGATCTACAATGAGCAGTTCTTC	CASSLDSREIYNEQFF	TRBD2	once	16	TRBJ2-1	TRBV5-1
TGCAGCGCCTTCCCCCGGGACAACTCCTACAATGAGCAGTTCTTC	CSAFPRDNSYNEQFF	-	-	15	TRBJ2-1	TRBV29-1
TGTGCCTCCCAAGGAAGGTCGGGGAATCAGCCCCAGCATTTT	CASQGRSGNQPQHF	-	-	14	TRBJ1-5	TRBV10-3
TGCGCCAGCAGCCAATCGACAGGGGAACAGCCCCAGCATTTT	CASSQSTGEQPQHF	TRBD1	few	14	TRBJ1-5	TRBV4-3